This T cell receptor beta chain was sequenced for a study of control samples from healthy donors and cancer patients. This CDR3 is 14 amino acids long. V lost 5 bases, J lost 4 bases, and 2 bases stayed unmatched. CDR1 is SEHNR and CDR2 is FQNEAQ in the germline V gene (reference sequence). Using immunoSEQ multiplex PCR, the repertoire was profiled, and TCRdb retains in-frame clones only, with some absent. This table has 70,000 to 75,000 clones, around nine tenths appearing once. The sample taken for sequencing was PBMCs. The receptor's source is a man aged 60 to 69 with lung cancer. The genes are TRBV7-9 and TRBJ2-1; 10 positions agree with TRBD2. Here the CDR3 DNA reads TGTGCCAGCAGCCGACTAGCGGGTTACAATGAGCAGTTCTTC. Its protein is CASSRLAGYNEQFF.